The 32 T cell receptor beta chains below come from one sample, sequenced in a study of PD-1 blockade in classical Hodgkin lymphoma. Autologous stem cell transplantation was followed by relapse in every patient, and brentuximab vedotin exposure varied. Data came from immunoSEQ multiplex PCR; TCRdb stores just in-frame clones and leaves some out. The sample consists of some 150,000 clones, around 73% of them appearing once. This specimen was peripheral blood mononuclear cells (PBMCs), taken before the second cycle of nivolumab. These receptor sequences come from a human donor with classical Hodgkin lymphoma.

The chain carries TRBV7-8 and TRBJ1-6, with D uncertain. With 0 bases removed from V and 7 bases from J, the gap between germline ends came to 7 bases. Germline CDR1 and CDR2: SGHVS and FQNEAQ. The length of the CDR3 is 14 residues. CDR3 DNA: TGTGCCAGCAGCTTAGCGGAGAGAAATTCACCCCTCCACTTT. Protein: CASSLAERNSPLHF.

V is TRBV7-9 and J is TRBJ2-7, with TRBD1 matching 11 bases. The V gene end was trimmed by 4 bases and the J gene end by 3 bases; junction bases not matched to a gene: 5. This CDR3 spans 15 amino acids. In germline, CDR1 is SEHNR, CDR2 FQNEAQ (reference sequence). The DNA for the CDR3 is TGTGCCAGCAGCTCGGGACAGGGGGGGATCTACGAGCAGTACTTC. Its protein product is CASSSGQGGIYEQYF.

The V call is TRBV7-9, the J call TRBJ2-7, with 10 bases lining up with TRBD2. Germline loops: CDR1 SEHNR, CDR2 FQNEAQ (reference sequence). This CDR3 comprises 18 residues. The V segment lost 3 bases and the J segment 3 bases; nucleotides outside the gene matches: 14. Here the CDR3 reads CASSLGLAGELLHYEQYF. The CDR3 bases are TGTGCCAGCAGCTTGGGGCTAGCGGGAGAGCTGCTTCACTACGAGCAGTACTTC.

This clone was seen a handful of times. The rearrangement joins TRBV27 to TRBJ1-1; maybe TRBD1 (6 bases). Germline CDR1 is MNHEY and CDR2 is SMNVEV (reference sequence). Trimming pared 1 base from V and 3 bases from J, leaving 12 bases between. The CDR3 sequence is 15 residues long. The CDR3 nucleotides read TGTGCCAGCAGTTTATTACGGACAGCAGACACTGAAGCTTTCTTT. Translating it yields CASSLLRTADTEAFF.

V gene TRBV6-5 combines with J gene TRBJ1-5; 8 nucleotides align to TRBD1. Germline CDR1 reads MNHEY; CDR2 reads SVGAGI. CDR3 length equals 15 residues. With V trimmed by 5 bases and J by 3 bases, 6 bases remained unmatched. In nucleotides, the CDR3 is TGTGCCAGCAGTGGGGGGACAGGCCTCAATCAGCCCCAGCATTTT. Translated, it gives CASSGGTGLNQPQHF.

This chain links TRBV29-1 with TRBJ2-2, with 8 bases fitting TRBD2. V shed 4 bases, J shed 5 bases, and the junction held 3 bases outside the gene matches. The CDR3 consists of 13 residues. The germline CDR1 and CDR2 sequences are SQVTM and ANQGSEA. The DNA for the CDR3 is TGCAGCGTTGGTCGGGAGGGGACCGGGGAGCTGTTTTTT. Protein product: CSVGREGTGELFF.

This clone was counted between two and nine times. The J gene is TRBJ2-7, the V gene TRBV13; no clear D gene. Germline values: CDR1 PRHDT, CDR2 FYEKMQ (reference sequence). The CDR3 has 14 residues. V lost 0 bases, J lost 5 bases, and 11 bases lay in between. The CDR3 DNA reads TGTGCCAGCAGCTTAGGGTACGGGTCGGACGAGCAGTACTTC. It translates to CASSLGYGSDEQYF.

The V gene is TRBV14, the J gene TRBJ2-1; the D is unclear. CDR1 is SGHDN, CDR2 FVKESK, per germline. The V and J ends lost 4 bases and 10 bases respectively, with 14 bases between them. The CDR3 is made up of 13 amino acids. The CDR3 loop is CASSPFWATEQFF. The CDR3 coding sequence is TGTGCCAGCAGCCCCTTCTGGGCAACAGAGCAGTTCTTC.

Only one count was recorded for this clone. This chain connects TRBV6-6 to TRBJ1-1, with D tentatively TRBD1 (5 bases). The germline V and J ends were trimmed by 6 bases and 1 base, with 9 bases remaining between them. Germline CDR1 and CDR2: MNHNY and SVGAGI (reference sequence). The CDR3 loop spans 13 amino acids. The CDR3 loop reads CASSRDGNTEAFF. The CDR3 nucleotides are TGTGCCAGCAGCAGGGACGGGAACACTGAAGCTTTCTTT.

In this sample, this clone turned up once. The chain uses TRBV5-6 and TRBJ1-1; D is possibly TRBD1 (5 bases). This CDR3 is 13 amino acids long. CDR1 and CDR2 (germline): SGHDT, YYEEEE. V dropped 0 bases and J dropped 5 bases, with 8 bases sitting between them. The CDR3 loop reads CASSLEEGTEAFF. The CDR3 region has the DNA TGTGCCAGCAGCTTGGAGGAGGGGACTGAAGCTTTCTTT.

In its sample, this clone was seen a few times. The chain combines TRBV19 with TRBJ1-6; TRBD1 might be the D (5 bases). V was cut by 6 bases and J by 10 bases, with 22 bases left in between. Germline assignment: CDR1 LNHDA and CDR2 SQIVND (reference sequence). The CDR3 has 16 amino acids. The DNA of the CDR3 is TGTGCCAGTAGCCCTCCCGGGACGGGTCGGGGCTCACCCCTCCACTTT. Residues: CASSPPGTGRGSPLHF.

The gene calls are TRBV7-9 and TRBJ2-7; D ambiguous. Germline lookup yields CDR1 SEHNR and CDR2 FQNEAQ (reference sequence). This CDR3 contains 12 residues. V lost 2 bases, J lost 1 base, and 3 bases lay in between. The CDR3, as DNA: TGTGCCAGCAGCTTACCGTCCTACGAGCAGTACTTC. Translated: CASSLPSYEQYF.

The rearrangement joins TRBV2 to TRBJ1-2; a possible D gene is TRBD1 (6 bases). Germline loops: CDR1 SNHLY, CDR2 FYNNEI. CDR3 length: 15 amino acids. Deletions cut 6 bases from V and 4 bases from J, with 18 bases between. CDR3 protein: CASRGDRSRGYGYTF. CDR3 DNA: TGTGCCAGCAGGGGCGACAGGTCCCGGGGCTATGGCTACACCTTC.

This clone has only one observation. V is TRBV6-5 and J is TRBJ2-1; the D is unclear. The CDR3 loop spans 16 amino acids. Trimming removed 0 bases from V and 0 bases from J, with 9 bases in between. Per germline, CDR1 MNHEY and CDR2 SVGAGI. The CDR3 nucleotides are TGTGCCAGCAGTTACTCGCAGGAACGCTCCTACAATGAGCAGTTCTTC. Protein: CASSYSQERSYNEQFF.

CDR3 DNA sequence: TGTGCCAGCAGCTTGGGTGGGACCATATACAATGAGCAGTTCTTC. It codes for CASSLGGTIYNEQFF. This sequence joins TRBV5-6 and TRBJ2-1, with D perhaps given as TRBD1 or TRBD2 (5 bases each). V was trimmed by 0 bases and J by 4 bases, leaving 11 bases between them. The CDR3 consists of 15 residues. Per the germline V gene, CDR1 is SGHDT and CDR2 is YYEEEE.

This clone showed up just a few times. V and J are TRBV6-1 and TRBJ1-1; no reliable D call. The CDR3 extends over 13 amino acids. CDR1 MNHNS and CDR2 SASEGT come from the germline V gene. Trimming left V 4 bases short and J 1 base short, with 7 bases between. The CDR3: CASSVSENTEAFF. In DNA form, the CDR3 reads TGTGCCAGCAGTGTTTCGGAGAACACTGAAGCTTTCTTT.

The CDR3 loop is CASNQGSLTHTGELFF. The CDR3, as DNA: TGTGCCAGCAACCAGGGAAGCCTAACCCACACCGGGGAGCTGTTTTTT. This chain connects TRBV13 to TRBJ2-2; the D gene is possibly TRBD1 (5 bases). There are 16 residues in the CDR3. Germline-derived CDR1 and CDR2 are PRHDT and FYEKMQ (reference sequence). The germline V and J ends were trimmed by 7 bases and 3 bases, with 18 bases remaining between them.

The V gene is TRBV5-4, the J gene TRBJ2-2; D is unclear. With 2 bases removed from V and 10 bases from J, the gap between germline ends came to 21 bases. The CDR3 loop spans 16 amino acids. Germline values: CDR1 SGHNT, CDR2 YYREEE (reference sequence). This CDR3 is CASSFSLGPDISELFF. The CDR3 region has the DNA TGTGCCAGCAGCTTCAGCCTAGGACCTGACATTTCGGAGCTGTTTTTT.

This clone has only a few counts. The same CDR3 is also encoded by other DNA sequences in this sample. J is TRBJ2-7 and V is TRBV7-2; D possibly corresponds to TRBD2 (6 bases). The CDR3 totals 13 residues. Trimming stripped 5 bases from V and 6 bases from J, with 14 bases between. The germline V gene encodes CDR1 SGHTA and CDR2 FQGNSA. CDR3 loop: CASSPPTSFEQYF. CDR3 sequence (DNA): TGTGCCAGCAGCCCCCCCACTAGCTTCGAGCAGTACTTC.

This clone was recorded only once. V and J are TRBV13 and TRBJ1-1; D is ambiguous. The V gene lost 3 bases and the J gene lost 1 base, with 9 bases spanning the gap. Germline V CDR1 and CDR2: PRHDT, FYEKMQ (reference sequence). The CDR3 length is 14 residues. For the CDR3, the DNA is TGTGCCAGCAGCTTTTCACTCCCGAACACTGAAGCTTTCTTT. Its translation is CASSFSLPNTEAFF.

The chain recombines TRBV7-9 with TRBJ2-5, with 11 positions matching TRBD1. Germline V lookup: CDR1 SEHNR, CDR2 FQNEAQ (reference sequence). With V trimmed by 5 bases and J by 2 bases, 1 base remained unmatched. This CDR3 has 14 amino acids. In DNA, the CDR3 is TGTGCCAGCAGCCGGGACAGGGGGCAAGAGACCCAGTACTTC. The encoded protein is CASSRDRGQETQYF.

The chain combines TRBV19 with TRBJ1-1; D is unclear. Trimming took 6 bases from V and 5 from J, leaving 16 bases between them. The CDR3 spans 14 residues. Germline-derived CDR1 and CDR2 are LNHDA and SQIVND (reference sequence). This chain's CDR3 is CASSNDFQRTEAFF. The CDR3 DNA reads as TGTGCCAGTAGCAATGACTTCCAGCGGACTGAAGCTTTCTTT. The full variable domain, in which reference TRBV19 and TRBJ1-1 provide the parts outside the CDR3, is DGGITQSPKYLFRKEGQNVTLSCEQNLNHDAMYWYRQDPGQGLRLIYYSQIVNDFQKGDIAEGYSVSREKKESFPLTVTSAQKNPTAFYLCASSNDFQRTEAFFGQGTRLTVV.

The gene calls are TRBV7-6 and TRBJ1-1; D uncertain. This CDR3 comprises 15 residues. The germline gives CDR1 SGHVS, CDR2 FNYEAQ. V lost 1 base, J lost 0 bases, and 9 bases lay in between. For the CDR3, the DNA is TGTGCCAGCAGCTTAGAGGCCTACATGAACACTGAAGCTTTCTTT. This codes for CASSLEAYMNTEAFF.

This rearrangement joins TRBV6-6 to TRBJ1-1; D ambiguous. The CDR3 sequence is 15 residues long. Looked up from germline, CDR1 is MNHNY and CDR2 is SVGAGI (reference sequence). Trimming took 3 bases from V and 6 from J, leaving 17 bases between them. The CDR3 spells CASSYHGRETPEAFF. In nucleotides, the CDR3 is TGTGCCAGCAGTTATCACGGACGGGAGACCCCTGAAGCTTTCTTT.

The chain combines TRBV28 with TRBJ2-7; the D call may be TRBD1 or TRBD2 (6 bases each). This CDR3 spans 17 amino acids. In germline, CDR1 is MDHEN, CDR2 SYDVKM. The V end was cut by 5 bases, the J end by 0 bases, with 20 bases between. The CDR3 nucleotides read TGTGCCAGCAGTCGGGTCGGGGGCGGCCTGAGCTCCTACGAGCAGTACTTC. This sequence encodes CASSRVGGGLSSYEQYF. Together with reference TRBV28 and TRBJ2-7, the CDR3 gives the full variable domain: DVKVTQSSRYLVKRTGEKVFLECVQDMDHENMFWYRQDPGLGLRLIYFSYDVKMKEKGDIPEGYSVSREKKERFSLILESASTNQTSMYLCASSRVGGGLSSYEQYFGPGTRLTVT.

The chain has TRBV5-6 and TRBJ1-2; D gene uncertain. Trimming shortened V by 2 bases and J by 2 bases, and 13 bases separated the two germline ends. In germline, CDR1 is SGHDT, CDR2 YYEEEE. The CDR3 extends over 15 amino acids. The CDR3 protein is CASSFGMIGNYGYTF. The CDR3 DNA sequence: TGTGCCAGCAGCTTTGGAATGATAGGGAACTATGGCTACACCTTC.

This rearrangement joins TRBV5-4 to TRBJ1-1; 10 bases fit TRBD1. Germline V gives CDR1 SGHNT, CDR2 YYREEE (reference sequence). V gave up 3 bases and J gave up 1 base; unmatched junction bases: 6. This CDR3 has 16 residues. The CDR3 spells CASSSGTGEQNTEAFF. In DNA, the CDR3 is TGTGCCAGCAGCTCCGGGACAGGGGAACAGAACACTGAAGCTTTCTTT.

This clone occurred a few times. The rearrangement links TRBV2 to TRBJ2-7, with a possible D match to TRBD1 (6 bases). CDR3 size: 14 residues. The V gene's germline CDR1 is SNHLY and CDR2 FYNNEI. V gave up 1 base and J gave up 2 bases, with 9 bases separating them. CDR3 sequence: CASSEGGPTYEQYF. CDR3 DNA: TGTGCCAGCAGTGAAGGGGGGCCGACCTACGAGCAGTACTTC. Supplemented by reference TRBV2 and TRBJ2-7, the full variable domain reads EPEVTQTPSHQVTQMGQEVILRCVPISNHLYFYWYRQILGQKVEFLVSFYNNEISEKSEIFDDQFSVERPDGSNFTLKIRSTKLEDSAMYFCASSEGGPTYEQYFGPGTRLTVT.

V gene TRBV4-3 combines with J gene TRBJ2-3, with TRBD1 as a possible D gene (5 bases). Germline CDR1 LGHNA, CDR2 YSLEER. The CDR3 spans 14 residues. V was pared by 0 bases and J by 1 base, with 5 bases between. The CDR3 sequence: CASSQEGGTDTQYF. CDR3 nucleotides: TGCGCCAGCAGCCAAGAAGGGGGCACAGATACGCAGTATTTT.

The chain recombines TRBV19 with TRBJ1-5; no definite D call. Germline values: CDR1 LNHDA, CDR2 SQIVND (reference sequence). The CDR3 totals 17 residues. The ends were cut back, 6 bases at V and 4 bases at J, with 22 bases in the middle. CDR3: CASRQNGFGRFNQPQHF. CDR3 in DNA: TGTGCCAGTAGGCAAAATGGCTTCGGGCGTTTTAATCAGCCCCAGCATTTT.

The rearrangement uses TRBV5-1 and TRBJ2-7; the match to TRBD2 covers 12 bases. V was pared by 4 bases and J by 2 bases, with 4 bases of the junction left unmatched. CDR3 size: 15 residues. Germline V CDR1 and CDR2: SGHRS, YFSETQ. The CDR3 loop is CASSKRTSGTYEQYF. CDR3 nucleotide sequence: TGCGCCAGCAGCAAACGGACTAGCGGGACCTACGAGCAGTACTTC.

This clone has only one observation. V is TRBV27 and J is TRBJ1-5; D not certain. The V end lost 2 bases, the J end lost 2 bases, and 19 bases lay between the germline ends. The germline gives CDR1 MNHEY, CDR2 SMNVEV (reference sequence). The CDR3 spans 18 residues. As DNA, the CDR3 is TGTGCCAGCAGTTTAGCCAGCCTGCAATTTAAAGGCAATCAGCCCCAGCATTTT. Translation: CASSLASLQFKGNQPQHF.